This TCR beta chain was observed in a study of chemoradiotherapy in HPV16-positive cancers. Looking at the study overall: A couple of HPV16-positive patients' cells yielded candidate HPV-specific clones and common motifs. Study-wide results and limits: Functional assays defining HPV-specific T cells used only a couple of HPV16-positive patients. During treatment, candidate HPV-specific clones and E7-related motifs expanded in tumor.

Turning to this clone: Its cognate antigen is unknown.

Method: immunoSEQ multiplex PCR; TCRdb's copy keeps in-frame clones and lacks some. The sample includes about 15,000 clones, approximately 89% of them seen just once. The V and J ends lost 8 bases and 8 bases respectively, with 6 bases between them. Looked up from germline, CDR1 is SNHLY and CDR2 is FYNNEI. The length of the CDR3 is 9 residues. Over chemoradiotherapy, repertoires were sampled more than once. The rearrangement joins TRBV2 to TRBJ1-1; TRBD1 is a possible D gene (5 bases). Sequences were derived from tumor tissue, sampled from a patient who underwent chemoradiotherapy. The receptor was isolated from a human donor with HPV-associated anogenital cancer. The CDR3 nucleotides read TGTGCCAGCGGGGGGGAAGCTTTCTTT. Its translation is CASGGEAFF.